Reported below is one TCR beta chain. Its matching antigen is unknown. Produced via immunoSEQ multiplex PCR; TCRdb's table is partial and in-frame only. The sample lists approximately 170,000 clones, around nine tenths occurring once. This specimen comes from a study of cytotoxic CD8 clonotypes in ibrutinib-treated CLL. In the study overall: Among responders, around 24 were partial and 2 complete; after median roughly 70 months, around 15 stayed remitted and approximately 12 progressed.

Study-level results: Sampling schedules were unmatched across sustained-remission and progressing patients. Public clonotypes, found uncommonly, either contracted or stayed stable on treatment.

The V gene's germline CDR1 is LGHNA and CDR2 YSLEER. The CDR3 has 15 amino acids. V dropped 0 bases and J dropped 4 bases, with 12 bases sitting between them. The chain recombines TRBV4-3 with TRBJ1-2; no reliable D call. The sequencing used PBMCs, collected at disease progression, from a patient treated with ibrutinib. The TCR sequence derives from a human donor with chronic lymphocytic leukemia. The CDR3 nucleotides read TGCGCCAGCAGCCAAGAATGGCAGGCATTCTATGGCTACACCTTC. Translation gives CASSQEWQAFYGYTF.